The 18 T cell receptor beta chains below come from one sample, sequenced in a study of T-cell reconstitution after alpha-beta-depleted transplantation in children. The authors prepared the TCRbeta library with unique molecular identifiers. TCRdb ran MiXCR on the PCR reads and lists one entry per CDR3 protein. Of 750,000 to 950,000 distinct CDR3 sequences in the sample, less than 20% are singletons; the top ten hold under 6%. The specimen comprised PBMCs, mostly from graft donor cells, sampled 360 days after TCRalphabeta/CD19-depleted stem cell transplant. The receptors derive from a male patient between 5 and 17 years old who had a stem cell transplant for acute lymphoblastic leukemia, so the T cells may come from the graft donor.

This clonotype was observed a handful of times. The chain joins TRBV3-1 to TRBJ2-3; no reliable D call. Per germline, CDR1 LGHDT and CDR2 YNNKEL (reference sequence). The CDR3 extends over 15 amino acids. V was pared by 2 bases and J by 8 bases, with 17 bases between. The CDR3 sequence is CASSQMAAEKGTQYF. DNA of the CDR3: TGTGCCAGCAGCCAAATGGCGGCGGAGAAGGGTACGCAGTATTTT.

The J gene is TRBJ1-4, the V gene TRBV12-3 or TRBV12-4; 8 bases agree with TRBD1. The CDR3 covers 14 residues. Trimming cost V 6 bases and J 10 bases; bases outside gene matches: 10. This CDR3 is CASSQRQGRGKLFF. The CDR3 DNA reads as TGTGCCAGCAGCCAAAGACAGGGGAGAGGAAAACTGTTTTTT.

Ten or more counts support this clonotype. The gene calls are TRBV6-1 and TRBJ2-5; 11 bases map to TRBD2. Germline V gene lookup returns CDR1 MNHNS and CDR2 SASEGT. This CDR3 is 17 amino acids long. V was clipped by 2 bases and J by 7 bases; unmatched bases: 12. The CDR3 here is CASSELGLAGFTGTQYF. The CDR3 DNA sequence: TGTGCCAGCAGTGAACTCGGACTAGCGGGTTTCACGGGGACCCAGTACTTC.

The rearrangement uses TRBV12-3 or TRBV12-4 and TRBJ2-1, with TRBD2 matching over 15 bases. The V gene end was trimmed by 4 bases and the J gene end by 8 bases; junction bases not matched to a gene: 6. The CDR3 is 16 amino acids. CDR3 sequence (DNA): TGTGCCAGCAGTTCCGGACTAGCGGGAGGGTTAGATGAGCAGTTCTTC. It is translated as CASSSGLAGGLDEQFF.

This sequence joins TRBV6-5 and TRBJ2-2, with a weak D call TRBD2 (6 bases). V lost 3 bases, J lost 2 bases, and 13 bases lay in between. The V gene's germline CDR1 is MNHEY and CDR2 SVGAGI. The CDR3 totals 16 residues. The CDR3: CASSYFGGLNTGELFF. CDR3 coding DNA: TGTGCCAGCAGTTATTTTGGGGGACTCAACACCGGGGAGCTGTTTTTT.

The J gene is TRBJ2-1, the V gene TRBV6-5; tentatively, D is TRBD1 (5 bases). The V gene's germline CDR1 is MNHEY and CDR2 SVGAGI. Trimming shortened V by 5 bases and J by 10 bases, and 12 bases separated the two germline ends. The CDR3 is 12 amino acids. CDR3: CASSQTQVEQFF. CDR3 nucleotide sequence: TGTGCCAGCAGTCAGACACAGGTGGAGCAGTTCTTC.

This clonotype is a singleton in its sample. The chain uses TRBV18 and TRBJ2-7, with D possibly matching TRBD2 (6 bases). Germline V gives CDR1 KGHSH, CDR2 LQKENI. Trimming shortened V by 4 bases and J by 2 bases, and 12 bases separated the two germline ends. The CDR3 covers 14 residues. The CDR3 nucleotides are TGTGCCAGCTCACGTACGGGAGAGACCTACGAGCAGTACTTC. Residues: CASSRTGETYEQYF.

This clonotype was recorded many times. The rearrangement joins TRBV3-1 to TRBJ2-1; 9 nucleotides match TRBD2. The CDR3 is made up of 19 amino acids. Looked up from germline, CDR1 is LGHDT and CDR2 is YNNKEL (reference sequence). V was clipped by 1 base and J by 4 bases; unmatched bases: 14. In nucleotides, the CDR3 is TGTGCCAGCAGCCAAGTCCACGGGACTAGCCCCTCTAAATACAATGAGCAGTTCTTC. It specifies CASSQVHGTSPSKYNEQFF.

In the case of this clonotype: A much more abundant neighbour one base away suggests this may be a read error. The chain joins TRBV29-1 to TRBJ1-1; D is ambiguous. Germline CDR1 SQVTM, CDR2 ANQGSEA. The CDR3 is made up of 10 amino acids. The CDR3 spells CSVGGTEALF. In DNA, the CDR3 is TGCAGCGTGGGCGGAACTGAAGCTTTGTTT. The whole variable domain, filled in from reference TRBV29-1 and TRBJ1-1, reads SAVISQKPSRDICQRGTSLTIQCQVDSQVTMMFWYRQQPGQSLTLIATANQGSEATYESGFVIDKFPISRPNLTFSTLTVSNMSPEDSSIYLCSVGGTEALFGQGTRLTVV.

This clonotype has a handful of counts. This chain uses TRBV7-9 with TRBJ2-1, with D maybe TRBD1 (5 bases). Germline CDR1 and CDR2: SEHNR and FQNEAQ (reference sequence). The CDR3 totals 15 residues. The V and J ends lost 5 bases and 5 bases respectively, with 16 bases between them. CDR3 residues: CASSRRQQLNNEQFF. Here the CDR3 DNA reads TGTGCCAGCAGCCGTCGACAGCAGCTGAACAATGAGCAGTTCTTC.

This clonotype was counted between two and nine times. The rearrangement links TRBV24-1 to TRBJ2-1, with 8 bases lining up with TRBD2. The CDR3 runs 17 residues. The V gene's germline CDR1 is KGHDR and CDR2 SFDVKD. V dropped 2 bases and J dropped 7; count of bases not matched to a gene: 12. Here the CDR3 DNA reads TGTGCCACCAGTGATTCGAGGCTAGCGGGTGTTCAGAATGAGCAGTTCTTC. This gives the protein CATSDSRLAGVQNEQFF.

V usage is TRBV2 and J usage is TRBJ2-7; D is undetermined. The CDR3 covers 14 residues. Germline CDR1 reads SNHLY; CDR2 reads FYNNEI. The V end was cut by 4 bases, the J end by 6 bases, with 16 bases between. For the CDR3, the DNA is TGTGCCAGCAGTGCCCTCAGAACGGGCTCCGAGCAGTACTTC. This codes for CASSALRTGSEQYF.

This clonotype was detected only a few times. The rearrangement uses TRBV20-1 and TRBJ2-1, with 11 bases lining up with TRBD2. Germline assignment: CDR1 DFQATT and CDR2 SNEGSKA (reference sequence). The CDR3 spans 12 residues. In nucleotides, the CDR3 is TGCAGCGGGACTAGCGGTCGCAATGAGCAGTTCTTC. Translation: CSGTSGRNEQFF.

This clonotype was observed a handful of times. This chain connects TRBV7-3 to TRBJ1-1; 7 nucleotides align to TRBD1. There are 15 residues in the CDR3. Germline CDR1 is SGHTA and CDR2 is FQGTGA. J gave up 4 bases and V 0 bases, and 5 bases lay outside the gene matches. The CDR3: CASSLTRQGATEAFF. CDR3 sequence (DNA): TGTGCCAGCAGCTTAACCCGACAGGGAGCCACTGAAGCTTTCTTT.

The chain employs TRBV20-1 and TRBJ2-2; TRBD2 aligns across 11 bases. This CDR3 is built from 15 residues. Germline lookup yields CDR1 DFQATT and CDR2 SNEGSKA (reference sequence). V was pared by 5 bases and J by 1 base, with 3 bases of the junction left unmatched. CDR3 nucleotides: TGCAGTGCTTTGACTAGCGGGGTGAACACCGGGGAGCTGTTTTTT. Translated, it gives CSALTSGVNTGELFF.

There are a few counts of this clonotype. The V and J genes are TRBV5-1 and TRBJ1-1; 7 bases match TRBD1. Germline loops: CDR1 SGHRS, CDR2 YFSETQ. The length of the CDR3 is 14 residues. Unmatched junction bases numbered 13, after V lost 3 bases and J lost 11 bases. The CDR3 nucleotides read TGCGCCAGCAGCTCGGGACAGCATAATGTTGAGGCTTTCTTT. It translates to CASSSGQHNVEAFF.

The chain combines TRBV10-3 with TRBJ2-7; the match to TRBD1 covers 8 bases. The CDR3 runs 14 residues. The junction had 10 bases not matched to a gene; V was cut back by 6 bases and J by 6 bases. Germline V CDR1 and CDR2: ENHRY, SYGVKD. The chain's CDR3 is CAIRPPGTGSEQYF. The CDR3 nucleotides are TGTGCCATCAGGCCTCCCGGGACAGGAAGCGAGCAGTACTTC.

This chain connects TRBV18 to TRBJ1-1; D is ambiguous. The CDR3 contains 13 residues. The V gene's germline CDR1 is KGHSH and CDR2 LQKENI. V was cut by 2 bases and J by 4 bases, with 8 bases left in between. CDR3 sequence (DNA): TGTGCCAGCTCACCATACACTCTCACTGAAGCTTTCTTT. Amino acid sequence: CASSPYTLTEAFF.